This T cell receptor beta chain originates from a study of cytomegalovirus exposure and HLA in healthy donors. With 60 Vbeta and 13 Jbeta primers, the PCR was carried out. The table came from immunoSEQ multiplex PCR; TCRdb's copy has only in-frame clones and leaves some out. This sample has 150,000 to 200,000 clones; around 81% occur once, and the top ten carry 5.7%. Germline lookup yields CDR1 MNHNS and CDR2 SASEGT. Trimming stripped 3 bases from V and 15 bases from J, with 15 bases between. The CDR3 consists of 12 residues. The TCR was taken from a man in his forties in good health and CMV-seronegative. The gene calls are TRBV6-1 and TRBJ2-4; TRBD1 is a possible D gene (5 bases). Sequenced material: PBMCs. DNA for the CDR3: TGTGCCAGCAGTGATTCGACAGTGCGATGGTACTTC. Its translation: CASSDSTVRWYF.